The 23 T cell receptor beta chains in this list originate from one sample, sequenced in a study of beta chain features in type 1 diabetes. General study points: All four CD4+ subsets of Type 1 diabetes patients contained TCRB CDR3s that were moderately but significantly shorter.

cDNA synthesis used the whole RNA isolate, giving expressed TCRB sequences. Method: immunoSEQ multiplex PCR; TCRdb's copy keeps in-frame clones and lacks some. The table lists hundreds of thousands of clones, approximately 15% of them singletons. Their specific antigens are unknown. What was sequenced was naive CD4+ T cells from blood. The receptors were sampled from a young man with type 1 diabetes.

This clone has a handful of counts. The CDR3: CASRGQGALNEQFF. CDR3 DNA sequence: TGTGCCAGTAGGGGACAGGGGGCGCTTAATGAGCAGTTCTTC. The chain is built from TRBV19 and TRBJ2-1; TRBD1 matches 12 bases. This CDR3 contains 14 residues. CDR1 and CDR2 (germline): LNHDA, SQIVND (reference sequence). After removal of 6 bases from V and 7 bases from J, the junction contained 4 bases not matched to a gene.

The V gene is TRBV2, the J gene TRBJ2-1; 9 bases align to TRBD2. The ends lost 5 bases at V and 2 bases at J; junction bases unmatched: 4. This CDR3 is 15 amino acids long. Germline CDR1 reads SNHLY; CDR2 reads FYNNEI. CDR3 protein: CASSYIAGAYNEQFF. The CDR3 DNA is TGTGCCAGCAGTTACATAGCGGGGGCCTACAATGAGCAGTTCTTC.

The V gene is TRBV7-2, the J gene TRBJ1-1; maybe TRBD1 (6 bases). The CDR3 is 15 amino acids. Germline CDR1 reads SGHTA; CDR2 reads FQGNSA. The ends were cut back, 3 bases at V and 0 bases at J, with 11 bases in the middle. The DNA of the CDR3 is TGTGCCAGCAGCTTTTCCAGGGGTATGAACACTGAAGCTTTCTTT. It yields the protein CASSFSRGMNTEAFF.

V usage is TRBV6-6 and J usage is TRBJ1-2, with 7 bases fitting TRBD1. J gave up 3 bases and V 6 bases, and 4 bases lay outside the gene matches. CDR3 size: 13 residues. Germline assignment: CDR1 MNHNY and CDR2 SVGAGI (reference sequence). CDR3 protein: CASRPDRDYGYTF. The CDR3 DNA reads TGTGCCAGCAGACCCGACAGGGACTATGGCTACACCTTC.

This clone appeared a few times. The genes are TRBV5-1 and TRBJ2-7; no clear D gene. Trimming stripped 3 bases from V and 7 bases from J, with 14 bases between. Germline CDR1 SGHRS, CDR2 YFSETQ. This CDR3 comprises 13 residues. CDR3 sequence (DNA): TGCGCCAGCAGCTCCGACCCTATCGGGGAGCAGTACTTC. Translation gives CASSSDPIGEQYF.

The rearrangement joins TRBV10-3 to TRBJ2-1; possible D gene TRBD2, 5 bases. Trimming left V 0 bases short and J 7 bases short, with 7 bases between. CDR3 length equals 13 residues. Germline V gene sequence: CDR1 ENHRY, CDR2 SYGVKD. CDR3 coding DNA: TGTGCCATCAGTGAGTCGCCGGGAAATGAGCAGTTCTTC. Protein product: CAISESPGNEQFF.

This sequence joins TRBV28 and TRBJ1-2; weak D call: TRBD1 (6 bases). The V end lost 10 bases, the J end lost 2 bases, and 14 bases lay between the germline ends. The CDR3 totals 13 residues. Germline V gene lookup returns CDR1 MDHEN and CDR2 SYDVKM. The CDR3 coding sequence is TGTGCCATCTTGCCAGGGGCGAACTATGGCTACACCTTC. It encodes CAILPGANYGYTF.

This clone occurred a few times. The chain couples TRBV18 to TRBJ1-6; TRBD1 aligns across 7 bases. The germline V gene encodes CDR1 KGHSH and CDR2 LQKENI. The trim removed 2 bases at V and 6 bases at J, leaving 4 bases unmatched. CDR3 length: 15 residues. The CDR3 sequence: CASSPGQATNSPLHF. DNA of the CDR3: TGTGCCAGCTCACCAGGACAGGCCACTAATTCACCCCTCCACTTT.

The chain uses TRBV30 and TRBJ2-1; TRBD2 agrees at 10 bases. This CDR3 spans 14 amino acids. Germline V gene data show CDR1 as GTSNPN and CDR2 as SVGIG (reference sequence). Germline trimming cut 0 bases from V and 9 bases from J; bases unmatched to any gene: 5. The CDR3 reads CAWSVAGGVGEQFF. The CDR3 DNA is TGTGCCTGGAGTGTAGCGGGAGGGGTCGGTGAGCAGTTCTTC.

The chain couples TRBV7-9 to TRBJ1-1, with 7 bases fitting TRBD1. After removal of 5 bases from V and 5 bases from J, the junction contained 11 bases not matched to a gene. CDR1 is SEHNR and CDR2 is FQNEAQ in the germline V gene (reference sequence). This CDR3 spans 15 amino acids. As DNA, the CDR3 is TGTGCCAGCAGCAACTCGGGAGGGGGCGGGACTGAAGCTTTCTTT. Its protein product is CASSNSGGGGTEAFF.

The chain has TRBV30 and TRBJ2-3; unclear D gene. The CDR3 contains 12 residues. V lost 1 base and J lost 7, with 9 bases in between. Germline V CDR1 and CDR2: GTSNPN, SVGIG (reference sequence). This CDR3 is CAWSGVQNTQYF. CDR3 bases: TGTGCCTGGAGTGGAGTACAGAATACGCAGTATTTT.

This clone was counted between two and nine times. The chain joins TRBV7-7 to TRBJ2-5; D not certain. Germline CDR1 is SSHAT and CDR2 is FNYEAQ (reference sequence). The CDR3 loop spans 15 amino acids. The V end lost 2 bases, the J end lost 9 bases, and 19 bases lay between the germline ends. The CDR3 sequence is CASSLSPRPMEPQYF. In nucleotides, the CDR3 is TGTGCCAGCAGCTTATCCCCTAGGCCCATGGAGCCCCAGTACTTC. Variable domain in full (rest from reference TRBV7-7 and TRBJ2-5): GAGVSQSPRYKVTKRGQDVTLRCDPISSHATLYWYQQALGQGPEFLTYFNYEAQPDKSGLPSDRFSAERPEGSISTLTIQRTEQRDSAMYRCASSLSPRPMEPQYFGPGTRLLVL.

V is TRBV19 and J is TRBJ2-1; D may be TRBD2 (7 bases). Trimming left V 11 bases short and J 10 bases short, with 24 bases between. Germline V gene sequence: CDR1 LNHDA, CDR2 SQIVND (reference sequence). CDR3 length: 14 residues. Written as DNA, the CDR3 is TGTGCCGGCTCGCGTGGGGAGGGGGTGCGGGAGCAGTTCTTC. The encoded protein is CAGSRGEGVREQFF.

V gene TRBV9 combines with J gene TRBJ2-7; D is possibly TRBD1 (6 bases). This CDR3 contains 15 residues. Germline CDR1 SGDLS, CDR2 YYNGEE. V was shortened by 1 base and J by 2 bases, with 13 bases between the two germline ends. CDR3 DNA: TGTGCCAGCAGCGTACCCCAGGGGAATGCCTACGAGCAGTACTTC. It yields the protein CASSVPQGNAYEQYF.

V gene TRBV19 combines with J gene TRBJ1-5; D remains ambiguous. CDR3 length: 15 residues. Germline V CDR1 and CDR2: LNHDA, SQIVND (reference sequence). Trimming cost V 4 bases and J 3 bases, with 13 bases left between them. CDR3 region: CASSTPVGYNQPQHF. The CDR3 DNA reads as TGTGCCAGTAGTACCCCGGTGGGCTACAATCAGCCCCAGCATTTT.

The DNA of the CDR3 is TGTGCCAGCAGCCCATTGACTAGCGGGGGGACGCAAAAAGAGACCCAGTACTTC. Its protein is CASSPLTSGGTQKETQYF. The chain carries TRBV5-4 and TRBJ2-5; 13 bases map to TRBD2. CDR3 size: 18 residues. V lost 4 bases and J lost 3; bases outside the gene matches: 12. The germline gives CDR1 SGHNT, CDR2 YYREEE (reference sequence).

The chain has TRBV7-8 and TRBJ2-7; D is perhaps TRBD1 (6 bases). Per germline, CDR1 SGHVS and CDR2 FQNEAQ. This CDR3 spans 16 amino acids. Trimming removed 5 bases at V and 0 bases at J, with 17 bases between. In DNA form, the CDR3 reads TGTGCCAGCAGCCCCGGCGTGGGGGCCTTCTCCTACGAGCAGTACTTC. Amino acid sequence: CASSPGVGAFSYEQYF.

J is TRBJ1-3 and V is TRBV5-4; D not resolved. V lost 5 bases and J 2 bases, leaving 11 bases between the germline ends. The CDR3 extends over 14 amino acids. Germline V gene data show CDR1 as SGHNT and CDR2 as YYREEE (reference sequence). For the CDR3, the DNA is TGTGCCAGCAGTCTAGGGAGAACTGGAAACACCATATATTTT. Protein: CASSLGRTGNTIYF.

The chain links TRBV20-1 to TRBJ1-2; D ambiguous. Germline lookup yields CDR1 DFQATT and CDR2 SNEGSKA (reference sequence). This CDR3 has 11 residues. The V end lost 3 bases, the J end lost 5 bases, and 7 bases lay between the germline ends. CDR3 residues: CSASQTYGYTF. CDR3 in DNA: TGCAGTGCTAGCCAGACATATGGCTACACCTTC.

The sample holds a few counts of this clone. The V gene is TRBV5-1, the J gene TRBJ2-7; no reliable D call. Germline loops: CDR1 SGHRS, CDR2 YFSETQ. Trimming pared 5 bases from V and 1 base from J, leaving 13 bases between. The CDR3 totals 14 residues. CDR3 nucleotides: TGCGCCAGCAGTAATATGGGCAGTTCCTACGAGCAGTACTTC. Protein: CASSNMGSSYEQYF.

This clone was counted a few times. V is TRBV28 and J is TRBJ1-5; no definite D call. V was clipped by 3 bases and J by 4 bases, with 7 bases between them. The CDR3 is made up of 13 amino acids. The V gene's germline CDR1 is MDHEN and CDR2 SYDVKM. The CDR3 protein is CASSFGGNQPQHF. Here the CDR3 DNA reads TGTGCCAGCAGTTTTGGAGGGAATCAGCCCCAGCATTTT.

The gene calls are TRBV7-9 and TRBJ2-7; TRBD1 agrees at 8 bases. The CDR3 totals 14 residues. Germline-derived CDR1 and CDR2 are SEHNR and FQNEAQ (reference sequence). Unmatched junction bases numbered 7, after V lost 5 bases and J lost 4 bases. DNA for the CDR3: TGTGCCAGCAGCCCGGGACAGGCGGGGTACGAGCAGTACTTC. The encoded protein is CASSPGQAGYEQYF.

In DNA, the CDR3 is TGTGCCAGCAGCTTGGCGGCGGGGGGGAATAATGAGCAGTTCTTC. This translates into CASSLAAGGNNEQFF. This rearrangement joins TRBV5-4 to TRBJ2-1; 9 positions agree with TRBD2. The V and J ends lost 0 bases and 7 bases, in that order; junction bases with no gene match: 5. Germline CDR1 is SGHNT and CDR2 is YYREEE (reference sequence). The CDR3 has 15 amino acids.